The 28 T cell receptor beta chains below were found in one sample sequenced in a study of blood T cells in healthy people across ages. Through a sample-barcoded 5' primer and a J-beta primer mix, a second PCR was run for about 7 to 12 cycles. Each CDR3 protein gets one entry after TCRdb re-called the 5' RACE reads with MiXCR. The repertoire holds approximately 850,000 distinct CDR3 sequences, 58% seen once, with roughly 22% in the top ten. Sequenced input: blood. The receptors were sampled from a man younger than 40 in good health.

This clonotype was observed a few times. The rearrangement uses TRBV29-1 and TRBJ2-4; D is unresolved. The DNA end favors TRBJ2-7, so the J call may be wrong. The germline V gene has CDR1 SQVTM and CDR2 ANQGSEA. CDR3 length: 11 residues. CDR3 DNA sequence: TGCAGCGTTGGTTGGATGTACGAGCAGTACTTC. Protein: CSVGWMYEQYF.

This chain connects TRBV7-2 to TRBJ1-1; D is ambiguous. Trimming pared 6 bases from V and 3 bases from J, leaving 11 bases between. The CDR3 runs 13 residues. Germline V gene data show CDR1 as SGHTA and CDR2 as FQGNSA. The CDR3 bases are TGTGCCAGCAGAGCCAGCGGTCACACTGAAGCTTTCTTT. Translated: CASRASGHTEAFF.

The chain carries TRBV29-1 and TRBJ1-1; TRBD1 matches at 7 bases. The V segment lost 4 bases and the J segment 5 bases; nucleotides outside the gene matches: 7. The CDR3 length is 13 residues. Germline V lookup: CDR1 SQVTM, CDR2 ANQGSEA. The DNA of the CDR3 is TGCAGCGTTGCCCCCAGGGGGGGTACTGAAGCTTTCTTT. This sequence encodes CSVAPRGGTEAFF. Combining the CDR3 with reference TRBV29-1 and TRBJ1-1 gives the whole variable domain SAVISQKPSRDICQRGTSLTIQCQVDSQVTMMFWYRQQPGQSLTLIATANQGSEATYESGFVIDKFPISRPNLTFSTLTVSNMSPEDSSIYLCSVAPRGGTEAFFGQGTRLTVV.

This clonotype was seen a handful of times. The J gene is TRBJ2-7, the V gene TRBV20-1, with 13 bases matching TRBD2. CDR3 length: 20 residues. V was clipped by 3 bases and J by 2 bases; unmatched bases: 19. Looked up from germline, CDR1 is DFQATT and CDR2 is SNEGSKA (reference sequence). The CDR3 DNA reads TGCAGTGCTAGTCCCCTAACAACTAGCGGGAGGGACTCATTAACCTACGAGCAGTACTTC. Translated: CSASPLTTSGRDSLTYEQYF.

The chain links TRBV6-2 or TRBV6-3 to TRBJ1-5; D call uncertain. CDR1 and CDR2 from the germline V gene are MNHEY and SVGEGT. V was pared by 0 bases and J by 4 bases, with 7 bases between. This CDR3 is built from 14 residues. Here the CDR3 reads CASSYSPRNQPQHF. CDR3 DNA sequence: TGTGCCAGCAGTTACTCTCCCAGAAATCAGCCCCAGCATTTT.

This clonotype came up once. The chain is built from TRBV4-1 and TRBJ1-1, with D unresolved. Per germline, CDR1 MGHRA and CDR2 YSYEKL. The CDR3 has 16 amino acids. The V gene lost 0 bases and the J gene lost 1 base, with 12 bases spanning the gap. DNA for the CDR3: TGCGCCAGCAGCCAAGATCTAACAATCGGGAACACTGAAGCTTTCTTT. It specifies CASSQDLTIGNTEAFF.

The rearrangement joins TRBV6-5 to TRBJ2-7; maybe TRBD1 (6 bases). CDR3 length: 14 amino acids. Between the trimmed V and J ends, which lost 5 bases and 0 bases, there was a span of 11 bases. Germline V gene sequence: CDR1 MNHEY, CDR2 SVGAGI. The CDR3 here is CASSPPDSSYEQYF. In nucleotides, the CDR3 is TGTGCCAGCAGTCCCCCGGACAGCTCCTACGAGCAGTACTTC.

The CDR3 coding sequence is TGTGCCAGCAGCCCAGGACAGGGGAACAACGAGCAGTACTTC. Its translation is CASSPGQGNNEQYF. The V and J genes are TRBV9 and TRBJ2-7; 9 nucleotides match TRBD1. This CDR3 region has 14 residues. Germline lookup yields CDR1 SGDLS and CDR2 YYNGEE. Unmatched junction bases numbered 7, after V lost 4 bases and J lost 5 bases.

V is TRBV28 and J is TRBJ2-7; D uncertain. With 7 bases removed from V and 5 bases from J, the gap between germline ends came to 18 bases. The CDR3 consists of 14 residues. The germline CDR1 and CDR2 sequences are MDHEN and SYDVKM. CDR3 nucleotide sequence: TGTGCCAGCACCTGGCGGATGACAACTAACGAGCAGTACTTC. It yields the protein CASTWRMTTNEQYF.

The chain recombines TRBV7-9 with TRBJ2-1; 7 positions agree with TRBD2. Germline lookup yields CDR1 SEHNR and CDR2 FQNEAQ (reference sequence). J gave up 15 bases and V 2 bases, and 7 bases lay outside the gene matches. This CDR3 is 12 amino acids long. In DNA form, the CDR3 reads TGTGCCAGCAGCTTAAGCGGGGAACGGCTGTTCTTC. It codes for CASSLSGERLFF.

This clonotype was counted a few times. V usage is TRBV5-1 and J usage is TRBJ2-6; 7 nucleotides line up with TRBD1. Trimming removed 7 bases from V and 0 bases from J; junction bases left unmatched: 16. This CDR3 has 19 residues. Germline V lookup: CDR1 SGHRS, CDR2 YFSETQ. The CDR3 protein is CASPRSRDRYDSGANVLTF. In DNA, the CDR3 is TGCGCCAGCCCCCGATCCCGGGACAGATATGACTCTGGGGCCAACGTCCTGACTTTC.

Here the CDR3 DNA reads TGTGCCAGCAGTGTCGGATCGGGTCCCGAGCAGTACTTC. This gives the protein CASSVGSGPEQYF. The rearrangement links TRBV27 to TRBJ2-7; D remains unclear. CDR1 MNHEY and CDR2 SMNVEV come from the germline V gene (reference sequence). The CDR3 loop spans 13 amino acids. V was clipped by 5 bases and J by 6 bases, with 14 bases between them.

The V and J genes are TRBV6-5 and TRBJ1-5, with TRBD1 identical over 8 bases. Per the germline V gene, CDR1 is MNHEY and CDR2 is SVGAGI. V trimming: 4 bases; J trimming: 7 bases; junction bases outside the gene matches: 9. The CDR3 loop spans 15 amino acids. The CDR3 reads CASSFAGGVGQPQHF. The CDR3 region has the DNA TGTGCCAGCAGTTTCGCAGGGGGCGTCGGACAGCCCCAGCATTTT.

This clonotype was found once. The chain couples TRBV29-1 to TRBJ2-3; 8 bases line up with TRBD1. The germline gives CDR1 SQVTM, CDR2 ANQGSEA. CDR3 length: 14 amino acids. V lost 1 base to trimming and J lost 5 bases; unmatched junction nucleotides: 5. The CDR3 protein is CSVEGGQGIDTQYF. CDR3 nucleotide sequence: TGCAGCGTTGAAGGAGGACAGGGAATAGATACGCAGTATTTT.

This chain connects TRBV15 to TRBJ2-4; 15 bases line up with TRBD2. With the DNA end fitting TRBJ2-7 better, the J assignment may be wrong. Germline V CDR1 and CDR2: LNHNV, YYDKDF (reference sequence). There are 18 residues in the CDR3. The CDR3 nucleotides read TGTGCCACCTCCAGCATAGGGGGGACTAGCGGGAGGTCGTACGAGCAGTACTTC. This sequence encodes CATSSIGGTSGRSYEQYF.

The chain uses TRBV14 and TRBJ2-1; D might be TRBD2 (5 bases). This CDR3 is 13 amino acids long. With 2 bases removed from V and 9 bases from J, the gap between germline ends came to 11 bases. The germline V gene has CDR1 SGHDN and CDR2 FVKESK. The CDR3 sequence: CASSQSRSGEQFF. In DNA, the CDR3 is TGTGCCAGCAGCCAAAGCCGGAGCGGTGAGCAGTTCTTC.

V gene TRBV7-2 combines with J gene TRBJ2-3; either TRBD1 or TRBD2 may supply D (6 bases each). The CDR3 runs to 19 residues. V was trimmed by 1 base and J by 1 base, leaving 21 bases between them. Germline CDR1 and CDR2: SGHTA and FQGNSA. CDR3 loop: CASSLDSTPLGGRTDTQYF. The CDR3 DNA sequence: TGTGCCAGCAGCTTAGATTCCACACCTCTCGGGGGCCGCACAGATACGCAGTATTTT.

This chain links TRBV28 with TRBJ2-7; D unclear. Looked up from germline, CDR1 is MDHEN and CDR2 is SYDVKM. Trimming removed 11 bases from V and 2 bases from J, with 13 bases in between. The CDR3 length is 12 residues. The CDR3 is CAVEDSTYEQYF. The CDR3 nucleotides are TGTGCCGTCGAGGATTCTACCTACGAGCAGTACTTC.

The chain employs TRBV7-9 and TRBJ2-3, with a weak D call TRBD1 (5 bases). Germline CDR1 SEHNR, CDR2 FQNEAQ (reference sequence). CDR3 size: 14 residues. V lost 2 bases and J lost 9, with 15 bases in between. This CDR3 is CASSLSQGGTTQYF. Written as DNA, the CDR3 is TGTGCCAGCAGCTTAAGTCAGGGCGGTACGACGCAGTATTTT.

J is TRBJ2-3 and V is TRBV7-2, with 9 bases matching TRBD2. CDR3 size: 16 residues. Germline values: CDR1 SGHTA, CDR2 FQGNSA. J was trimmed by 2 bases and V by 4 bases; bases with no gene match: 7. The CDR3 loop reads CASSSRAGGLTDTQYF. The CDR3, as DNA: TGTGCCAGCAGCTCAAGAGCGGGAGGTCTCACAGATACGCAGTATTTT.

The chain carries TRBV6-5 and TRBJ2-5; 11 bases match TRBD2. In germline, CDR1 is MNHEY, CDR2 SVGAGI. Germline trimming cut 4 bases from V and 11 bases from J; bases unmatched to any gene: 12. This CDR3 spans 15 amino acids. Here the CDR3 reads CASSSLAGGGNEQYF. The CDR3, as DNA: TGTGCCAGCAGTTCCTTAGCGGGAGGGGGGAATGAGCAGTACTTC.

This clonotype turned up a few times. V gene TRBV27 combines with J gene TRBJ2-7; D is possibly TRBD1 (5 bases). In germline, CDR1 is MNHEY, CDR2 SMNVEV (reference sequence). Trimming shortened V by 2 bases and J by 4 bases, and 12 bases separated the two germline ends. This CDR3 region has 14 residues. CDR3 residues: CASSLGAAPYEQYF. DNA of the CDR3: TGTGCCAGCAGTTTAGGGGCAGCACCATACGAGCAGTACTTC.

This clonotype has ten or more counts. Mismatch with germline at one junction end may stem from a read error. The rearrangement links TRBV6-2 or TRBV6-3 to TRBJ1-6; D perhaps matches TRBD1 (6 bases). Germline-derived CDR1 and CDR2 are MNHEY and SVGEGT. The CDR3 sequence is 12 residues long. The CDR3 here is CASSRQDSPLHF. CDR3 sequence (DNA): TGTGCCAGCAGTCGACAGGATTCCCCCCTCCACTTT.

This chain connects TRBV9 to TRBJ2-1; 10 bases fit TRBD2. Germline CDR1 and CDR2: SGDLS and YYNGEE. The CDR3 length is 16 residues. V gave up 0 bases and J gave up 8 bases; unmatched junction bases: 8. CDR3 amino acids: CASSVAYGSGRHEQFF. CDR3 nucleotides: TGTGCCAGCAGCGTAGCTTATGGTAGCGGGAGGCATGAGCAGTTCTTC.

In this sample, this clonotype turned up a few times. The rearrangement uses TRBV10-3 and TRBJ2-5, with TRBD1 as a possible D gene (7 bases). V shed 2 bases and J shed 0 bases, with 13 bases lying between them. The CDR3 is made up of 16 amino acids. From germline, CDR1 is ENHRY and CDR2 SYGVKD. CDR3 nucleotide sequence: TGTGCCATCAGTGAGCCAGGGGGGTGGAACCAAGAGACCCAGTACTTC. It specifies CAISEPGGWNQETQYF.

The rearrangement links TRBV7-9 to TRBJ2-3; 7 bases align to TRBD2. Germline V gene lookup returns CDR1 SEHNR and CDR2 FQNEAQ (reference sequence). The V and J ends lost 1 base and 5 bases, in that order; junction bases with no gene match: 6. CDR3 length equals 15 residues. Here the CDR3 DNA reads TGTGCCAGCAGCTTAGGTCTAGCGGAGAAAGATACGCAGTATTTT. It is translated as CASSLGLAEKDTQYF.

The chain carries TRBV29-1 and TRBJ1-1, with D possibly TRBD1 on 5 matching bases. Germline-derived CDR1 and CDR2 are SQVTM and ANQGSEA. The V end lost 0 bases, the J end lost 6 bases, and 11 bases lay between the germline ends. The CDR3 covers 13 residues. The CDR3 region is CSVEDETGAEAFF. The CDR3 nucleotides are TGCAGCGTTGAAGATGAAACAGGCGCTGAAGCTTTCTTT.

CDR3 nucleotide sequence: TGTGCCAGCAGTTTACAGTCGCTAGGTTTCTACAATGAGCAGTTCTTC. Amino acids: CASSLQSLGFYNEQFF. The chain carries TRBV28 and TRBJ2-1; D unclear. This CDR3 is built from 16 residues. The germline V gene has CDR1 MDHEN and CDR2 SYDVKM. Trimming removed 2 bases from V and 3 bases from J, with 14 bases in between.